These 30 T cell receptor beta chains were all obtained from the same sample, sequenced in a study of T cells in women clearing cervical HPV infection (dated by TCRdb to 2016 to 2018). The method behind the library was the immunoSEQ multiplex PCR assay. Sourced from immuneACCESS, this table was stored by TCRdb with only in-frame sequences that have V and J called. A share of the clones is absent; for the studies checked, an unresolved V gene accounts for under half, and the remainder has no known explanation. The table held for this sample gives roughly 40,000 clones. About 1.2% of the sample is held by the ten biggest clonotypes. The material sequenced was blood buffy coat. All receptors come from a woman aged 18 to 75 with a cervical HPV16 infection that either progressed to CIN3+ or cleared (not recorded which).

To note about this clone: The read terminates 3 residues before the CDR3 end, so the remaining end is supplied by the germline J gene. The chain couples TRBV5-6 to TRBJ2-5; 8 bases are a match to TRBD1. The length of the CDR3 is 13 residues. V lost 5 bases and J lost 3; bases outside the gene matches: 3. Germline CDR1 reads SGHDT; CDR2 reads YYEEEE. CDR3 DNA, as far as it was read: TGTGCCAGCAGACGGACAGGGAAAGAGACC. Its protein is CASRRTGKET. Given in full, the CDR3 is CASRRTGKETQYF.

With respect to this clone: One end of the junction does not line up with germline, which may come from a read error. The CDR3 end falls 3 residues outside the read, so it is completed with the germline J gene. Other DNA sequences in this sample translate to the same CDR3. The rearrangement uses TRBV18 and TRBJ1-3, with 7 bases that match TRBD1. This CDR3 contains 16 residues. Germline V gene lookup returns CDR1 KGHSH and CDR2 LQKENI. The CDR3 bases that were read are TGTGCCAGCTCAGCCGGGACAGCAGGCTCTGGAAACACG. Translation gives CASSAGTAGSGNT. The complete CDR3 protein is CASSAGTAGSGNTIYF.

A note on this clone: The sequenced fragment ends 3 residues before the CDR3 boundary, so the rest is inferred from the germline J gene. The chain links TRBV5-6 to TRBJ2-2; possibly TRBD1 or TRBD2 for D (5 bases each). The ends were cut back, 2 bases at V and 8 bases at J, with 13 bases in the middle. Germline V gene lookup returns CDR1 SGHDT and CDR2 YYEEEE. The CDR3 spans 14 residues. The covered CDR3 bases are TGTGCCAGCAGCTTTAGGCAGGGAGAGGGGGAG. It codes for CASSFRQGEGE. The CDR3 in its entirety is CASSFRQGEGELFF.

As to this clone: The read comes to an end 3 residues before the CDR3 does, leaving the germline J gene to fill in the end. The rearrangement uses TRBV13 and TRBJ2-7; D is perhaps TRBD1 (7 bases). The CDR3 totals 14 residues. Trimming shortened V by 1 base and J by 6 bases, and 13 bases separated the two germline ends. CDR1 is PRHDT and CDR2 is FYEKMQ in the germline V gene (reference sequence). The sequenced CDR3 bases are TGTGCCAGCAGCTTAGTGGCCAGGGGGGCCGAG. It specifies CASSLVARGAE. The full CDR3 protein is CASSLVARGAEQYF.

Comment on this clone: The read ends 3 residues before the CDR3 terminus; that terminus is restored from the germline J gene. The V gene is TRBV20-1, the J gene TRBJ2-3; 11 bases fit TRBD1. Germline V CDR1 and CDR2: DFQATT, SNEGSKA (reference sequence). The CDR3 extends over 13 amino acids. Unmatched junction bases numbered 5, after V lost 7 bases and J lost 5 bases. CDR3 bases read: TGCAGTGTAGGACAGGGGGCCGGAGATACG. Protein: CSVGQGAGDT. The full CDR3 protein reads CSVGQGAGDTQYF.

Note on this clone: The read finishes 3 residues shy of the CDR3 end, and the germline J gene is used to complete it. This chain joins TRBV2 and TRBJ2-7; TRBD1 might be the D (6 bases). V lost 2 bases to trimming and J lost 5 bases, with 7 bases between them. The germline CDR1 and CDR2 sequences are SNHLY and FYNNEI. This CDR3 is built from 12 residues. The covered CDR3 bases are TGTGCCAGCAGTGAAACAGGGCACGAG. It translates to CASSETGHE. The full CDR3 reads CASSETGHEQYF.

Concerning this clone: The CDR3 end lies 3 residues beyond the end of the read and is filled in from the germline J gene. This chain joins TRBV29-1 and TRBJ1-5, with 7 bases lining up with TRBD1. The V and J ends lost 4 bases and 4 bases, in that order; junction bases with no gene match: 4. The germline CDR1 and CDR2 sequences are SQVTM and ANQGSEA. The CDR3 contains 13 residues. The CDR3 here is CSVGTGGNQPQHF. CDR3 DNA (partial): TGCAGCGTTGGGACAGGAGGAAATCAGCCC.

Of note for this clone: The CDR3 goes on 3 residues after the read ends, and that part is filled in from the germline J gene. The J gene is TRBJ2-6, the V gene TRBV18; D is uncertain. Trimming took 0 bases from V and 0 from J, leaving 9 bases between them. The CDR3 runs to 17 residues. Germline values: CDR1 KGHSH, CDR2 LQKENI. The CDR3 is CASSPPKGLSGANVLTF. Incomplete CDR3 DNA: TGTGCCAGCTCACCACCCAAGGGTCTCTCTGGGGCCAACGTC.

Turning to this clone: Sequencing ends 3 residues short of the CDR3 end; the germline J gene provides the rest. The rearrangement uses TRBV5-4 and TRBJ2-7; TRBD2 matches 13 bases. The junction had 6 bases not matched to a gene; V was cut back by 4 bases and J by 5 bases. This CDR3 has 15 residues. The germline V gene encodes CDR1 SGHNT and CDR2 YYREEE (reference sequence). The sequenced part of the CDR3 DNA is TGTGCCAGCAGCCTAGGACTAGCGGGGGTCAACGAG. Its protein product is CASSLGLAGVNE. The CDR3 as a whole reads CASSLGLAGVNEQYF.

With regard to this clone: The read ends 3 residues early relative to the CDR3; the germline J gene fills the gap. The chain is built from TRBV10-3 and TRBJ2-1, with a tentative D call TRBD2 (6 bases). CDR3 length: 13 amino acids. V was cut by 11 bases and J by 0 bases, with 11 bases left in between. Germline assignment: CDR1 ENHRY and CDR2 SYGVKD. The covered CDR3 bases are TGTGCCTTACGGGGGTCCTCCTACAATGAG. Protein product: CALRGSSYNE. The entire CDR3 protein is CALRGSSYNEQFF.

As regards this clone: From the germline J gene comes the end of the CDR3, since the read stops 3 residues before it. The V and J genes are TRBV6-2 or TRBV6-3 and TRBJ1-2; D ambiguous. CDR3 size: 11 residues. Germline V gene lookup returns CDR1 MNHEY and CDR2 SVGEGT. Between the trimmed V and J ends, which lost 7 bases and 2 bases, there was a span of 5 bases. The CDR3 DNA, read in part, is TGTGCCAGCAAGCGGAACTATGGC. Amino acids: CASKRNYG. The entire CDR3 is CASKRNYGYTF.

For this clone: The read stops 3 residues short of the end of the CDR3; the missing end is completed from the germline J gene. The rearrangement joins TRBV2 to TRBJ2-2; D gene uncertain. Germline V gives CDR1 SNHLY, CDR2 FYNNEI. The V end was cut by 5 bases, the J end by 4 bases, with 8 bases between. The CDR3 spans 13 residues. CDR3 residues: CASSRSATGELFF. CDR3 bases read: TGTGCCAGCAGTCGTAGTGCCACCGGGGAG.

Comment on this clone: Read coverage stops 3 residues before the CDR3 terminus; the germline J gene supplies the remainder. The rearrangement joins TRBV7-9 to TRBJ2-3; tentatively, D is TRBD2 (7 bases). Germline CDR1 SEHNR, CDR2 FQNEAQ (reference sequence). The CDR3 spans 14 residues. Trimming pared 6 bases from V and 6 bases from J, leaving 16 bases between. The CDR3 sequence is CASRLGGGRDTQYF. CDR3 DNA, as far as it was read: TGTGCCAGCAGGTTGGGGGGGGGCCGGGATACG.

As for this clone: The CDR3 goes on 3 residues after the read ends, and that part is filled in from the germline J gene. The rearrangement uses TRBV19 and TRBJ2-1; TRBD1 aligns across 7 bases. The V gene end was trimmed by 5 bases and the J gene end by 6 bases; junction bases not matched to a gene: 10. Germline loops: CDR1 LNHDA, CDR2 SQIVND (reference sequence). The CDR3 is made up of 15 amino acids. The covered CDR3 bases are TGTGCCAGTAGTCGCCCAGGGGGATCACGCAATGAG. Its translation: CASSRPGGSRNE. The whole CDR3 is CASSRPGGSRNEQFF. The complete variable domain, with remaining parts taken from reference TRBV19 and TRBJ2-1, reads DGGITQSPKYLFRKEGQNVTLSCEQNLNHDAMYWYRQDPGQGLRLIYYSQIVNDFQKGDIAEGYSVSREKKESFPLTVTSAQKNPTAFYLCASSRPGGSRNEQFFGPGTRLTVL.

Of note for this clone: The CDR3 end is not reached by the read, which stops 3 residues before it; the germline J gene fills it in. The chain uses TRBV7-9 and TRBJ1-3; D gene uncertain. V lost 2 bases to trimming and J lost 2 bases, with 7 bases between them. The V gene's germline CDR1 is SEHNR and CDR2 FQNEAQ (reference sequence). This CDR3 is 14 amino acids long. The CDR3 bases that were read are TGTGCCAGCAGCTTATCCGGGGCTGGAAACACC. Encoded protein: CASSLSGAGNT. The CDR3 in its entirety is CASSLSGAGNTIYF.

Incomplete CDR3 DNA: TGTGCCAGCAGCACACTTCAGGGTACTGAA. Translating gives CASSTLQGTE. The entire CDR3 sequence reads CASSTLQGTEAFF. This rearrangement joins TRBV2 to TRBJ1-1; D may be TRBD1 (5 bases). Read coverage stops 3 residues before the CDR3 terminus; the germline J gene supplies the remainder. V was trimmed by 6 bases and J by 5 bases, leaving 13 bases between them. The CDR3 spans 13 residues. Germline CDR1 reads SNHLY; CDR2 reads FYNNEI.

On this clone itself: The CDR3 extends 3 residues past the end of the read, so its final part is completed from the germline J gene. The chain carries TRBV5-1 and TRBJ2-4, with TRBD1 matching over 10 bases. V trimming: 3 bases; J trimming: 6 bases; junction bases outside the gene matches: 3. The germline V gene encodes CDR1 SGHRS and CDR2 YFSETQ. There are 14 residues in the CDR3. CDR3 bases read: TGCGCCAGCAGCTCCGGGACAGGGGCAAACATT. Encoded protein: CASSSGTGANI. The full CDR3 protein reads CASSSGTGANIQYF.

Remarks on this clone: The read finishes 3 residues shy of the CDR3 end, and the germline J gene is used to complete it. V is TRBV7-2 and J is TRBJ1-2; 10 bases agree with TRBD1. This CDR3 is 14 amino acids long. From germline, CDR1 is SGHTA and CDR2 FQGNSA. CDR3 residues: CASRRGQGGRGYTF. CDR3 DNA (partial): TGTGCCAGCAGGAGAGGACAGGGGGGCCGCGGC.

As regards this clone: Coverage ceases 3 residues before the CDR3 finishes, and the germline J gene fills in the end. The chain is built from TRBV4-1 and TRBJ2-3; weak D call: TRBD2 (6 bases). There are 15 residues in the CDR3. V dropped 1 base and J dropped 2 bases, with 10 bases sitting between them. Germline V lookup: CDR1 MGHRA, CDR2 YSYEKL. The covered CDR3 bases are TGCGCCAGCAGCCAAGTAGCGGATGTCACAGATACG. It translates to CASSQVADVTDT. The whole CDR3 sequence is CASSQVADVTDTQYF.

With regard to this clone: The read gets to within 3 residues of the CDR3 end, and the germline J gene fills in the rest. This chain connects TRBV5-8 to TRBJ1-5, with 7 bases fitting TRBD1. Germline-derived CDR1 and CDR2 are SGHTS and YDEGEE. The CDR3 spans 15 residues. The junction had 6 bases not matched to a gene; V was cut back by 4 bases and J by 2 bases. This CDR3 is CASSTDRPRNQPQHF. Partial CDR3 DNA: TGTGCCAGCAGCACGGACAGGCCTCGCAATCAGCCC.

Regarding this clone: Read coverage stops 3 residues before the CDR3 terminus; the germline J gene supplies the remainder. This rearrangement joins TRBV30 to TRBJ1-1, with D unresolved. CDR3 length equals 14 residues. Trimming removed 2 bases from V and 0 bases from J, with 10 bases in between. CDR1 and CDR2 (germline): GTSNPN, SVGIG (reference sequence). CDR3 amino acids: CAWSQEPMNTEAFF. CDR3 DNA, as far as it was read: TGTGCCTGGAGTCAGGAGCCCATGAACACTGAA.

On this clone itself: The DNA ends 3 residues before the CDR3 does, and the rest of the CDR3 is filled in from the germline J gene. The V and J genes are TRBV5-1 and TRBJ2-2; D is unresolved. V was trimmed by 4 bases and J by 4 bases, leaving 8 bases between them. This CDR3 region has 13 residues. Germline CDR1 SGHRS, CDR2 YFSETQ. Incomplete CDR3 DNA: TGCGCCAGCAGCCCCTCGGGCACCGGGGAG. Protein sequence: CASSPSGTGE. The CDR3 in full is CASSPSGTGELFF.

About this clone itself: The read terminates 3 residues before the CDR3 end, so the remaining end is supplied by the germline J gene. The J gene is TRBJ2-1, the V gene TRBV5-1; D is ambiguous. V was shortened by 2 bases and J by 0 bases, with 15 bases between the two germline ends. Germline values: CDR1 SGHRS, CDR2 YFSETQ. This CDR3 has 17 amino acids. The CDR3 is CASSFWRSMSSYNEQFF. The covered CDR3 bases are TGCGCCAGCAGCTTTTGGCGGTCAATGAGCTCCTACAATGAG.

CDR3 region: CASSSGLAAKDTQYF. The covered CDR3 bases are TGTGCCAGCAGCTCGGGACTAGCGGCGAAAGATACG. The gene calls are TRBV11-1 and TRBJ2-3, with 11 bases that match TRBD2. The read falls 3 residues short of the CDR3 end, and the missing part is taken from the germline J gene. V trimming: 4 bases; J trimming: 5 bases; junction bases outside the gene matches: 5. CDR3 length equals 15 residues. Germline values: CDR1 SGHAT, CDR2 FQDESV (reference sequence).

Concerning this clone itself: The CDR3 goes on 3 residues after the read ends, and that part is filled in from the germline J gene. The rearrangement uses TRBV20-1 and TRBJ2-1; D gene uncertain. Germline V gene data show CDR1 as DFQATT and CDR2 as SNEGSKA (reference sequence). The CDR3 is 16 residues long. Trimming took 0 bases from V and 1 from J, leaving 13 bases between them. The sequenced CDR3 bases are TGCAGTGCTAGAGATAACCCCCAACGGTCCTACAATGAG. Translated: CSARDNPQRSYNE. The entire CDR3 sequence reads CSARDNPQRSYNEQFF.

A note on this clone: The CDR3 end falls 3 residues outside the read, so it is completed with the germline J gene. The chain joins TRBV20-1 to TRBJ2-2, with D possibly matching TRBD1 (5 bases). Germline V lookup: CDR1 DFQATT, CDR2 SNEGSKA (reference sequence). This CDR3 has 16 residues. Trimming shortened V by 6 bases and J by 6 bases, and 23 bases separated the two germline ends. CDR3 DNA (partial): TGCAGTGCCCGATCCAAGTACCCAGGGAATCCCGGGGAG. Translation gives CSARSKYPGNPGE. The full CDR3 is CSARSKYPGNPGELFF.

A remark on this clone: The CDR3 extends 3 residues past the end of the read, so its final part is completed from the germline J gene. The chain uses TRBV12-5 and TRBJ2-3, with unresolved D. The CDR3 has 15 amino acids. Germline V gene data show CDR1 as LGHNT and CDR2 as FRNRAP. With 0 bases removed from V and 1 base from J, the gap between germline ends came to 8 bases. CDR3 region: CASGLVQKGTDTQYF. CDR3 DNA (partial): TGTGCTAGTGGTTTGGTACAGAAGGGCACAGATACG.

Note on this clone: Read coverage stops 3 residues before the CDR3 terminus; the germline J gene supplies the remainder. The V and J genes are TRBV6-4 and TRBJ2-3; possibly TRBD2 for D (8 bases). V dropped 10 bases and J dropped 5 bases, with 19 bases sitting between them. This CDR3 is built from 14 residues. Per germline, CDR1 MRHNA and CDR2 SNTAGT. Incomplete CDR3 DNA: TGTGCCACAGGGGGACTAGTGGAAGGAGATACG. Translating it yields CATGGLVEGDT. The CDR3 as a whole reads CATGGLVEGDTQYF.

Points on this clone: The read falls 3 residues short of the CDR3 end, and the missing part is taken from the germline J gene. The J gene is TRBJ1-1, the V gene TRBV19, with D possibly matching TRBD1 (6 bases). This CDR3 is built from 13 residues. The V gene's germline CDR1 is LNHDA and CDR2 SQIVND (reference sequence). Trimming removed 5 bases from V and 3 bases from J, with 10 bases in between. CDR3 amino acids: CASSLRGDTEAFF. The sequenced CDR3 bases are TGTGCCAGTAGTCTCAGGGGTGACACTGAA.

As concerns this clone: With the read ending 3 residues before the CDR3 end, the germline J gene is used to fill in that end. This chain joins TRBV3-1 (or the pseudogene TRBV3-2) and TRBJ1-4, with D perhaps matching TRBD1 (5 bases). The CDR3 runs to 15 residues. V was cut by 0 bases and J by 10 bases, with 15 bases left in between. CDR1 and CDR2 from the germline V gene are LGHDT and YNNKEL (reference sequence). CDR3 bases read: TGTGCCAGCAGCCAAGATATCGGGGGGAACGGAAAA. Protein: CASSQDIGGNGK. The whole CDR3 sequence is CASSQDIGGNGKLFF.